This is a list of T cell receptor beta chains from one sample in a study of T cells in localized non-small cell lung cancer. This table comes from immunoSEQ multiplex PCR, and its TCRdb copy is limited to in-frame clones, with some not included. The data show more than 8,000 clones, 85% to 90% seen once. Sample: peripheral blood, taken before any cancer treatment. The receptor set was obtained from a female donor aged 60 or older with stage II squamous cell lung carcinoma. Both conserved end residues are part of each CDR3. A D gene is named only where the DNA matches it firmly. The size field is filled for only some rows; it gives once, few, many or a size class.

clone size	V gene	J gene	D gene	CDR3 DNA	CDR3 protein
once	TRBV30	TRBJ2-5	.	TGTGCCATCTCTCTAGGGCTAGAAGAGACCCAGTACTTC	CAISLGLEETQYF
once	TRBV28	TRBJ2-2	.	TGTGCCAGCAGTTTATCCATCGGTAACACCGGGGAGCTGTTTTTT	CASSLSIGNTGELFF
.	TRBV5-1	TRBJ2-1	.	TGCGCCAGCAGCTTGGGACAGCTACCTCTCAATGAGCAGTTCTTC	CASSLGQLPLNEQFF
.	TRBV30	TRBJ2-2	TRBD2	TGTGCCTGGCGGGCCCCGGGCGGGGGGGTTGGGGAGCTGTTTTTT	CAWRAPGGGVGELFF
.	TRBV7-8	TRBJ2-1	TRBD2	TGTGCCAGCAGCCCACGCCCCGGGAGGGAGAATGAGCAGTTCTTC	CASSPRPGRENEQFF
.	TRBV15	TRBJ2-1	.	TGTGCCACCAGCAGTTCGGTCGGGTTTAACAATGAGCAGTTCTTC	CATSSSVGFNNEQFF
.	TRBV7-8	TRBJ2-6	.	TGTGCCAGCAGCTTAGCCCGCGGGAACTCTGGGGCCAACGTCCTGACTTTC	CASSLARGNSGANVLTF
.	TRBV27	TRBJ1-2	.	TGTGCCAGCAGTTATAGTCCCCTCGACTATGGCTACACCTTC	CASSYSPLDYGYTF
.	TRBV10-1	TRBJ1-2	TRBD1	TGCGCCAGCCGTCCCGGGACAGGGGAGAGTAACTATGGCTACACCTTC	CASRPGTGESNYGYTF
.	TRBV5-1	TRBJ2-3	TRBD1	TGCGCCAGCAGCCATGGGGACAGGAAAACAGATACGCAGTATTTT	CASSHGDRKTDTQYF
.	TRBV6-5	TRBJ2-2	TRBD2	TGTGCCAGCAGCTTACTAGCGGCAAACACCGGGGAGCTGTTTTTT	CASSLLAANTGELFF
.	TRBV27	TRBJ2-1	TRBD2	TGTGCCAGCAGCTCTGGACTAGTGAATGAGCAGTTCTTC	CASSSGLVNEQFF
.	TRBV4-1	TRBJ1-1	TRBD1	TGCGCCAGCAGCCCCTGGACAGGACAAAACACTGAAGCTTTCTTT	CASSPWTGQNTEAFF
once	TRBV7-2	TRBJ1-2	.	TGTGCCAGCAGCCTGGAGGGCTACGGCTACACCTTC	CASSLEGYGYTF
.	TRBV7-9	TRBJ2-2	.	TGTGCCAGCAGCGGTGGGACCTTCACCGGGGAGCTGTTTTTT	CASSGGTFTGELFF
.	TRBV6-1	TRBJ1-1	TRBD1	TGTGCCAGCAGAGAAAGGGGGACAGGGGTCTTGAACACTGAAGCTTTCTTT	CASRERGTGVLNTEAFF
.	TRBV23-1	TRBJ2-5	.	TGCGCCAGCGGCCAGACACCAATCCTAGGCGAGACCCAGTACTTC	CASGQTPILGETQYF
.	TRBV7-9	TRBJ1-2	.	TGTGCCAGCACCCGACAGGAGGAAAACTATGGCTACACCTTC	CASTRQEENYGYTF
.	TRBV5-4	TRBJ2-1	.	TGTGCCAGCAGCTTGAGCTCTTACAATGAGCAGTTCTTC	CASSLSSYNEQFF
.	TRBV6-1	TRBJ1-1	.	TGTGCCAGCAGTCGGGGGAACACTGAAGCTTTCTTT	CASSRGNTEAFF
.	TRBV15	TRBJ2-1	TRBD2	TGTGCCACCAGCAGAAGCGGGACTAGCGGGGGGGGAGAGCAGTTCTTC	CATSRSGTSGGGEQFF
.	TRBV10-2	TRBJ2-1	.	TGCGCCAGCAAGGAATCGACTTACAATGAGCAGTTCTTC	CASKESTYNEQFF
.	TRBV19	TRBJ1-2	.	TGTGCCAGTAGTATAGGGACAGCCTATGGCTACACCTTC	CASSIGTAYGYTF
.	TRBV28	TRBJ2-1	.	TGTGCCAGCAGTTTGGCGCGTGAGCAGTTCTTC	CASSLAREQFF
.	TRBV27	TRBJ2-1	.	TGTGCCAGCAGTGGAGTGGTTGGCTCCTACAATGAGCAGTTCTTC	CASSGVVGSYNEQFF
.	TRBV6-5	TRBJ1-1	.	TGTGCCAGCAGTTCGGGTACCCATGAAGCTTTCTTT	CASSSGTHEAFF
.	TRBV5-8	TRBJ2-1	.	TGTGCCAGCAGCCTTATGGGGAGAGATGAGCAGTTCTTC	CASSLMGRDEQFF
.	TRBV5-1	TRBJ1-1	.	TGCGCCAGCAGCTTGCCGGCGAACACTGAAGCTTTCTTT	CASSLPANTEAFF
.	TRBV7-9	TRBJ2-3	TRBD2	TGTGCCAGCAGTTATACGGGGGGGCCGGATACGCAGTATTTT	CASSYTGGPDTQYF
.	TRBV11-2	TRBJ1-1	.	TGTGCCAGCAGCTTAAAGGCTGGAGGGAACACTGAAGCTTTCTTT	CASSLKAGGNTEAFF
.	TRBV30	TRBJ2-1	.	TGTGCCTGGAGTGTACGGGGGCGGGACGTATACAATGAGCAGTTCTTC	CAWSVRGRDVYNEQFF
.	TRBV7-8	TRBJ1-5	.	TGTGCCAGCAGCTTAGTTGTGGGAACCCAGCATTTT	CASSLVVGTQHF
few	TRBV2	TRBJ1-5	.	TGTGCCAGCAGTGCGGGCAGGGTCGGCCAGCCCCAGCATTTT	CASSAGRVGQPQHF
.	TRBV30	TRBJ2-3	.	TGTGCCTGGAGTGTACCTGAGTCTGACACCCAAGATACGCAGTATTTT	CAWSVPESDTQDTQYF